This T cell receptor beta chain was identified during a study of T-cell memory formation after mild COVID-19. At the level of the study: Most TCR clusters belonged to a single donor.

Study-wide findings and caveats: Among contracting clones, CD4+ were mainly CM/EM and CD8+ enriched in EMRA. The finding that pre-infection memory included some responding clones suggested that cross-reactive memory joined.

This clonotype showed up just a few times. Its antigen remains unidentified. 5'RACE, which relied on constant-segment primers, yielded TCR alpha and TCR beta cDNA libraries carrying sample barcodes and UMIs. TCRdb redid the calling of the 5' RACE reads with MiXCR, one entry per CDR3 protein. The sample carries around 250,000 distinct CDR3 sequences, about 16% recorded once. Source material: PBMCs or a T cell subset sorted from them (not recorded which). The clonotype was recovered from a man younger than 30 who had mild COVID-19 (a few samples of this study predate the infection). Cell type and time point are not known.

The CDR3 is CSVEDRNFGRGLVFF. CDR3 sequence (DNA): TGCAGCGTTGAAGATCGGAATTTCGGTCGGGGGCTTGTCTTCTTC. This rearrangement joins TRBV29-1 to TRBJ2-1; perhaps D is TRBD1 or TRBD2 (6 bases each). Trimming cost V 0 bases and J 16 bases, with 25 bases left between them. Germline CDR1 SQVTM, CDR2 ANQGSEA. The CDR3 sequence is 15 residues long.